One and the same sample provided the 21 T cell receptor beta chains below, sequenced in a study of shared clonotypes between healthy human individuals. Libraries were prepared by immunoSEQ multiplex PCR; TCRdb keeps only in-frame clonotypes and omits some of them. The sample lists roughly 510,000 clones; about 75% were seen once. Sequenced: PBMCs. The receptors shown here come from a woman aged 40-49 years in good health. Some clones in this sample may be carry-over from other donors' samples.

The chain links TRBV5-1 to TRBJ2-5; D gene uncertain. The CDR3 spans 13 residues. Germline V CDR1 and CDR2: SGHRS, YFSETQ. Trimming took 3 bases from V and 5 from J, leaving 11 bases between them. The CDR3 DNA sequence: TGCGCCAGCAGCTCGGCAGTTCGGGAGACCCAGTACTTC. This translates into CASSSAVRETQYF. The full variable domain, completed using reference TRBV5-1 and TRBJ2-5, is KAGVTQTPRYLIKTRGQQVTLSCSPISGHRSVSWYQQTPGQGLQFLFEYFSETQRNKGNFPGRFSGRQFSNSRSEMNVSTLELGDSALYLCASSSAVRETQYFGPGTRLLVL.

The chain joins TRBV7-9 to TRBJ2-3, with D unclear. Germline CDR1 reads SEHNR; CDR2 reads FQNEAQ (reference sequence). V lost 2 bases to trimming and J lost 5 bases, with 5 bases between them. CDR3 length: 12 residues. The CDR3 is CASSLLGDTQYF. The CDR3 DNA sequence: TGTGCCAGCAGCTTACTCGGAGATACGCAGTATTTT.

The chain uses TRBV2 and TRBJ2-1; possibly TRBD2 for D (6 bases). The ends were cut back, 10 bases at V and 4 bases at J, with 17 bases in the middle. The length of the CDR3 is 14 residues. CDR1 and CDR2 (germline): SNHLY, FYNNEI. Here the CDR3 reads CAISGSGGYNEQFF. CDR3 in DNA: TGTGCCATCAGCGGTAGCGGAGGGTACAATGAGCAGTTCTTC.

CDR3 in amino acids: CASSRDGSYEQYF. CDR3 sequence (DNA): TGCGCCAGTAGCCGGGACGGCTCCTACGAGCAGTACTTC. The V gene is TRBV10-2, the J gene TRBJ2-7; possibly TRBD1 or TRBD2 for D (5 bases each). The germline gives CDR1 WSHSY, CDR2 SAAADI. The V end lost 9 bases, the J end lost 0 bases, and 12 bases lay between the germline ends. The CDR3 covers 13 residues.

The chain couples TRBV27 to TRBJ2-2; D is uncertain. Germline V gene lookup returns CDR1 MNHEY and CDR2 SMNVEV (reference sequence). CDR3 length: 16 amino acids. Trimming removed 6 bases at V and 4 bases at J, with 18 bases between. CDR3 bases: TGTGCCAGCAGCCCTAGGGTTCTCCTAGTCACCGGGGAGCTGTTTTTT. Amino acid sequence: CASSPRVLLVTGELFF.

The chain carries TRBV6-1 and TRBJ1-1; 8 positions match TRBD1. The CDR3 covers 15 residues. CDR1 is MNHNS, CDR2 SASEGT, per germline. The V and J ends lost 4 bases and 2 bases, in that order; junction bases with no gene match: 6. Written as DNA, the CDR3 is TGTGCCAGCAGTGCCCCGGGACAGGTTAACACTGAAGCTTTCTTT. Its translation: CASSAPGQVNTEAFF.

There are many counts of this clone. V is TRBV23-1 and J is TRBJ2-7; D is possibly TRBD1 (6 bases). TRBV23-1 is given ORF status, its function remaining uncertain. The V gene lost 1 base and the J gene lost 4 bases, with 14 bases spanning the gap. The CDR3 extends over 15 amino acids. The CDR3 is CASSQWAGVKYEQYF. The DNA of the CDR3 is TGCGCCAGCAGTCAATGGGCAGGGGTTAAGTACGAGCAGTACTTC.

This sequence joins TRBV5-4 and TRBJ1-2; D might be TRBD1 (5 bases). This CDR3 contains 12 residues. CDR1 is SGHNT and CDR2 is YYREEE in the germline V gene (reference sequence). Between the trimmed V and J ends, which lost 7 bases and 7 bases, there was a span of 14 bases. The CDR3 here is CASGAPLSGYTF. The CDR3 DNA is TGTGCCAGCGGGGCCCCCCTTAGTGGCTACACCTTC.

This sequence joins TRBV5-4 and TRBJ1-1; D gene unclear. Trimming took off 2 bases at V and 1 base at J, with 12 bases between the two ends. Germline V CDR1 and CDR2: SGHNT, YYREEE (reference sequence). This CDR3 comprises 15 residues. The CDR3 coding sequence is TGTGCCAGCAGCTTAAGGATGACACCGAACACTGAAGCTTTCTTT. Its translation: CASSLRMTPNTEAFF.

CDR3 protein: CASSLPGTLDTQYF. In DNA, the CDR3 is TGTGCCAGCAGTTTACCCGGCACGCTCGATACGCAGTATTTT. The chain uses TRBV27 and TRBJ2-3, with D unresolved. The germline gives CDR1 MNHEY, CDR2 SMNVEV (reference sequence). This CDR3 is 14 amino acids long. V was pared by 2 bases and J by 6 bases, with 12 bases between.

The J gene is TRBJ2-5, the V gene TRBV15, with 8 bases matching TRBD1. This CDR3 region has 18 residues. J gave up 5 bases and V 1 base, and 15 bases lay outside the gene matches. CDR1 is LNHNV, CDR2 YYDKDF, per germline (reference sequence). The CDR3 is CATSRALPGTGDYETQYF. CDR3 DNA: TGTGCCACCAGCAGAGCCCTACCCGGGACAGGCGATTATGAGACCCAGTACTTC.

This clone was seen a few times. This chain joins TRBV11-2 and TRBJ2-7; perhaps D is TRBD1 or TRBD2 (6 bases each). Germline loops: CDR1 SGHAT, CDR2 FQNNGV. CDR3 size: 15 residues. V shed 5 bases and J shed 2 bases, with 16 bases lying between them. CDR3: CASSQGGLTTYEQYF. For the CDR3, the DNA is TGTGCCAGCAGCCAAGGGGGGTTGACTACCTACGAGCAGTACTTC.

This chain uses TRBV6-1 with TRBJ1-2; TRBD1 might be the D (5 bases). The CDR3 covers 16 residues. Germline values: CDR1 MNHNS, CDR2 SASEGT. The V end lost 2 bases, the J end lost 1 base, and 14 bases lay between the germline ends. DNA for the CDR3: TGTGCCAGCAGTGAACCGGGGCAGGGCAATAACTATGGCTACACCTTC. Its translation is CASSEPGQGNNYGYTF.

The rearrangement links TRBV30 to TRBJ2-7; perhaps TRBD1 as D (6 bases). This CDR3 contains 13 residues. CDR1 and CDR2 from the germline V gene are GTSNPN and SVGIG (reference sequence). The V end lost 2 bases, the J end lost 3 bases, and 11 bases lay between the germline ends. The CDR3 DNA is TGTGCCTGGAGTAGCGGCAGGGGCTACGAGCAGTACTTC. Translating gives CAWSSGRGYEQYF.

V gene TRBV19 combines with J gene TRBJ2-7, with TRBD2 identical over 8 bases. The germline V gene has CDR1 LNHDA and CDR2 SQIVND (reference sequence). V shed 1 base, J shed 3 bases, and the junction held 8 bases outside the gene matches. The CDR3 runs to 16 residues. The CDR3 sequence: CASSIGPSGSGYEQYF. CDR3 sequence (DNA): TGTGCCAGTAGTATAGGGCCCAGCGGGAGCGGCTACGAGCAGTACTTC.

This chain links TRBV11-2 with TRBJ2-7, with 8 bases aligning to TRBD2. The CDR3 consists of 16 residues. CDR1 and CDR2 (germline): SGHAT, FQNNGV. The J segment lost 7 bases and the V segment lost 5 bases, leaving 16 bases of the junction unmatched. The CDR3 DNA is TGTGCCAGCAGCCCCCGCGTGGGGAGCGGGAGTTGGGAGCAGTACTTC. It encodes CASSPRVGSGSWEQYF.

This clone was detected once. The chain has TRBV28 and TRBJ2-7; 7 bases are shared with TRBD1. The V gene's germline CDR1 is MDHEN and CDR2 SYDVKM. J lost 5 bases, V lost 6 bases, and 16 bases had no gene match. The CDR3 spans 16 residues. The CDR3 region is CASRENRGALVHEQYF. DNA of the CDR3: TGTGCCAGCAGAGAAAACAGGGGCGCCCTAGTTCACGAGCAGTACTTC.

The J gene is TRBJ2-2, the V gene TRBV29-1; no definite D call. Between the trimmed V and J ends, which lost 4 bases and 4 bases, there was a span of 7 bases. The CDR3 length is 12 residues. In germline, CDR1 is SQVTM, CDR2 ANQGSEA. In nucleotides, the CDR3 is TGCAGCGTTGTTATCAGCACCGGGGAGCTGTTTTTT. It translates to CSVVISTGELFF.

This clone was found a few times. This chain links TRBV5-1 with TRBJ1-2; 10 nucleotides match TRBD1. This CDR3 comprises 15 residues. Per the germline V gene, CDR1 is SGHRS and CDR2 is YFSETQ. The V segment lost 0 bases and the J segment 4 bases; nucleotides outside the gene matches: 3. CDR3 sequence reads: CASSLGQGAGYGYTF. As DNA, the CDR3 is TGCGCCAGCAGCTTGGGACAGGGGGCTGGCTATGGCTACACCTTC.

As concerns this clone: The conserved final phenylalanine or tryptophan is absent from the CDR3, which likely points to a read error. This chain joins TRBV4-1 and TRBJ2-7; maybe TRBD1 (6 bases). Germline loops: CDR1 MGHRA, CDR2 YSYEKL. V was cut by 1 base and J by 0 bases, with 10 bases left in between. The CDR3 totals 15 residues. In DNA form, the CDR3 reads TGCGCCAGCAGCCAAGGACAGGACAGCTCCTACGAGCAGTACCTC. Its protein is CASSQGQDSSYEQYL.

Here the CDR3 DNA reads TGTGCCAGCAGCTCGGGACTAGCCTTAGTAGGGGAGCAGTACTTC. This gives the protein CASSSGLALVGEQYF. The rearrangement links TRBV7-2 to TRBJ2-7; 9 bases map to TRBD2. Losses at the gene ends were 4 bases for V and 7 bases for J; bases not matched to a gene: 11. Germline V gene lookup returns CDR1 SGHTA and CDR2 FQGNSA. The CDR3 has 15 amino acids. The whole variable domain, filled in from reference TRBV7-2 and TRBJ2-7, reads GAGVSQSPSNKVTEKGKDVELRCDPISGHTALYWYRQSLGQGLEFLIYFQGNSAPDKSGLPSDRFSAERTGGSVSTLTIQRTQQEDSAVYLCASSSGLALVGEQYFGPGTRLTVT.